This entry lists 27 T cell receptor beta chains sequenced from one sample in a study of beta chain features in type 1 diabetes. Every isolated RNA sample was fully reverse transcribed, so sequencing captured expressed TCRB transcripts. Method: immunoSEQ multiplex PCR; TCRdb's copy keeps in-frame clones and lacks some. The table lists 130,000 or so clones, over 8% of them singletons. The sample consisted of central memory CD4+ T cells from blood. These receptors originate from a woman aged 40 to 50 in good health.

In this sample, this clone turned up many times. The chain combines TRBV7-9 with TRBJ1-6; 8 nucleotides match TRBD1. There are 17 residues in the CDR3. After removal of 5 bases from V and 14 bases from J, the junction contained 20 bases not matched to a gene. Germline V gene data show CDR1 as SEHNR and CDR2 as FQNEAQ (reference sequence). This CDR3 is CASSRYRDRTVGDSLHF. For the CDR3, the DNA is TGTGCCAGCAGCCGCTACCGGGACAGGACGGTCGGGGATTCCCTCCACTTT.

The J gene is TRBJ2-3, the V gene TRBV5-1; TRBD1 matches at 9 bases. V shed 0 bases and J 10 bases; nucleotides not matched to a gene: 9. This CDR3 comprises 15 residues. Looked up from germline, CDR1 is SGHRS and CDR2 is YFSETQ. CDR3 sequence reads: CASSLEGQGIRAQYF. Written as DNA, the CDR3 is TGCGCCAGCAGCTTGGAGGGACAGGGTATCCGTGCGCAGTATTTT.

There are a few counts of this clone. The chain carries TRBV11-2 and TRBJ2-5; D perhaps matches TRBD2 (5 bases). The V end lost 5 bases, the J end lost 8 bases, and 18 bases lay between the germline ends. Germline-derived CDR1 and CDR2 are SGHAT and FQNNGV. The CDR3 spans 14 residues. CDR3 sequence: CASSLLRELGTQYF. CDR3 bases: TGTGCCAGCAGCCTACTTAGGGAGTTAGGAACCCAGTACTTC.

This clone was seen a handful of times. The rearrangement uses TRBV7-9 and TRBJ2-7; 9 bases are a match to TRBD1. V shed 2 bases, J shed 3 bases, and the junction held 2 bases outside the gene matches. The CDR3 has 14 amino acids. Germline V gene sequence: CDR1 SEHNR, CDR2 FQNEAQ (reference sequence). The CDR3 sequence: CASSLTGGLYEQYF. The CDR3 DNA sequence: TGTGCCAGCAGCTTAACAGGGGGCCTCTACGAGCAGTACTTC.

The V call is TRBV19, the J call TRBJ1-6; unclear D gene. The V gene lost 0 bases and the J gene lost 13 bases, with 10 bases spanning the gap. Germline V gene sequence: CDR1 LNHDA, CDR2 SQIVND (reference sequence). The CDR3 is made up of 13 amino acids. In DNA form, the CDR3 reads TGTGCCAGTAGTATAGATCCCCAAGCGCCCCTCCACTTT. Translation: CASSIDPQAPLHF.

The chain couples TRBV11-2 to TRBJ1-3; D is perhaps TRBD1 (5 bases). Per germline, CDR1 SGHAT and CDR2 FQNNGV. This CDR3 spans 15 amino acids. Trimming cost V 5 bases and J 1 base, with 12 bases left between them. The chain's CDR3 is CASSAYRFSGNTIYF. CDR3 nucleotides: TGTGCCAGCAGCGCCTACAGGTTTTCTGGAAACACCATATATTTT.

This clone appeared a few times. The V and J genes are TRBV2 and TRBJ2-7; D is perhaps TRBD2 (6 bases). This CDR3 has 15 amino acids. Trimming shortened V by 6 bases and J by 3 bases, and 18 bases separated the two germline ends. CDR1 is SNHLY, CDR2 FYNNEI, per germline. CDR3 nucleotide sequence: TGTGCCAGCAGCCAGGCGGGGACGGGGAGCTACGAGCAGTACTTC. The encoded protein is CASSQAGTGSYEQYF.

This clone was found a few times. At one boundary the junction diverges from the germline segment, which might be a read error. This chain connects TRBV6-5 to TRBJ1-3; 7 nucleotides agree with TRBD1. In germline, CDR1 is MNHEY, CDR2 SVGAGI. This CDR3 spans 12 amino acids. CDR3 amino acids: CASDRAGNTIYF. The CDR3 DNA reads TGTGCCAGCGACAGGGCTGGGAACACCATATATTTT.

In its sample, this clone was seen a few times. The chain joins TRBV7-9 to TRBJ1-5, with TRBD1 matching 9 bases. Germline CDR1 SEHNR, CDR2 FQNEAQ (reference sequence). The CDR3 is 16 residues long. With 2 bases clipped from V and 6 bases from J, the junction kept 8 bases outside the gene matches. The CDR3 region has the DNA TGTGCCAGCAGCTTAAGTACAGGGGGCGCGGGTCAGCCCCAGCATTTT. As protein: CASSLSTGGAGQPQHF.

The rearrangement links TRBV21-1 to TRBJ1-5; TRBD1, the table's D call, lacks a check against the DNA. TRBV21-1 is a listed pseudogene. The CDR3 is 18 residues long. CDR3 coding DNA: TGTGCCAGCAGCAAAGGGGAAAGGTCGCCAGGGCAAAATCAGCCCCAGCATTTT. Protein: CASSKGERSPGQNQPQHF.

The V gene is TRBV15, the J gene TRBJ2-7; D possibly corresponds to TRBD1 (5 bases). Germline V gives CDR1 LNHNV, CDR2 YYDKDF (reference sequence). V was cut by 0 bases and J by 6 bases, with 9 bases left in between. CDR3 length equals 13 residues. The DNA of the CDR3 is TGTGCCACCAGCAGAGATACAGGCGGCGAGCAGTACTTC. Translating it yields CATSRDTGGEQYF.

As DNA, the CDR3 is TGTGCCAGCAGCTTGGGGACTAGGATAACAGATACGCAGTATTTT. Protein sequence: CASSLGTRITDTQYF. This chain uses TRBV11-3 with TRBJ2-3; 8 bases line up with TRBD2. The ends lost 3 bases at V and 3 bases at J; junction bases unmatched: 5. The CDR3 spans 15 residues. Per germline, CDR1 SGHNT and CDR2 YENEEA.

This clone turned up a few times. The V call is TRBV27, the J call TRBJ1-5; 9 bases are shared with TRBD1. CDR3 length: 14 residues. The germline V gene has CDR1 MNHEY and CDR2 SMNVEV (reference sequence). The junction had 9 bases not matched to a gene; V was cut back by 6 bases and J by 9 bases. Written as DNA, the CDR3 is TGTGCCAGCAGGCCCCTGGGACAGGGCACGCCCCAGCATTTT. This sequence encodes CASRPLGQGTPQHF.

This clone has just a few counts. The chain employs TRBV11-2 and TRBJ1-5, with 10 bases lining up with TRBD1. CDR1 SGHAT and CDR2 FQNNGV come from the germline V gene. V lost 5 bases, J lost 2 bases, and 12 bases stayed unmatched. This CDR3 has 18 amino acids. CDR3 in DNA: TGTGCCAGCAGCCCGTGGACAGGGGGACTTAGGGGCAATCAGCCCCAGCATTTT. Translation gives CASSPWTGGLRGNQPQHF. Complete variable domain (other parts from reference TRBV11-2 and TRBJ1-5): EAGVAQSPRYKIIEKRQSVAFWCNPISGHATLYWYQQILGQGPKLLIQFQNNGVVDDSQLPKDRFSAERLKGVDSTLKIQPAKLEDSAVYLCASSPWTGGLRGNQPQHFGDGTRLSIL.

This clone came up a few times. The J gene is TRBJ1-4, the V gene TRBV27; 8 bases are a match to TRBD1. The CDR3 consists of 15 residues. Germline-derived CDR1 and CDR2 are MNHEY and SMNVEV (reference sequence). After removal of 2 bases from V and 7 bases from J, the junction contained 6 bases not matched to a gene. CDR3 in DNA: TGTGCCAGCAGTTTAGGAGGCAGGGGGCGTGAAAAACTGTTTTTT. Protein: CASSLGGRGREKLFF.

In its sample, this clone was seen a few times. V usage is TRBV10-3 and J usage is TRBJ2-3; unclear D gene. From germline, CDR1 is ENHRY and CDR2 SYGVKD. The ends were cut back, 6 bases at V and 3 bases at J, with 13 bases in the middle. The CDR3 runs to 14 residues. Here the CDR3 reads CAIRPQTLTDTQYF. CDR3 nucleotides: TGTGCCATCAGGCCCCAGACATTGACAGATACGCAGTATTTT.

This clone has ten or more counts. V and J are TRBV5-1 and TRBJ2-3; D might be TRBD1 (6 bases). This CDR3 region has 15 residues. Trimming shortened V by 0 bases and J by 4 bases, and 12 bases separated the two germline ends. Germline lookup yields CDR1 SGHRS and CDR2 YFSETQ. CDR3 nucleotide sequence: TGCGCCAGCAGCTTGGACAGGGCCTCCTCAGATACGCAGTATTTT. It yields the protein CASSLDRASSDTQYF.

This chain uses TRBV2 with TRBJ2-2; 9 positions agree with TRBD1. There are 14 residues in the CDR3. CDR1 and CDR2 from the germline V gene are SNHLY and FYNNEI. Losses at the gene ends were 5 bases for V and 5 bases for J; bases not matched to a gene: 3. CDR3 amino acids: CASSSGQGTGELFF. CDR3 nucleotide sequence: TGTGCCAGCAGTTCGGGACAGGGTACCGGGGAGCTGTTTTTT.

The chain links TRBV19 to TRBJ2-7, with 7 bases aligning to TRBD2. Germline CDR1 is LNHDA and CDR2 is SQIVND (reference sequence). J was trimmed by 0 bases and V by 6 bases; bases with no gene match: 8. The CDR3 covers 15 residues. Written as DNA, the CDR3 is TGTGCCAGTAGGGGGAGGGCAGGGAGCTCCTACGAGCAGTACTTC. This encodes CASRGRAGSSYEQYF.

The gene calls are TRBV19 and TRBJ2-7; 9 positions agree with TRBD1. This CDR3 comprises 14 residues. Per the germline V gene, CDR1 is LNHDA and CDR2 is SQIVND (reference sequence). J gave up 6 bases and V 6 bases, and 9 bases lay outside the gene matches. This CDR3 is CASRRGTGLFEQYF. The CDR3 DNA follows: TGTGCCAGTAGAAGGGGGACAGGGTTGTTCGAGCAGTACTTC.

This clone has just a few counts. This chain connects TRBV7-2 to TRBJ2-7, with TRBD1 identical over 7 bases. The germline V gene encodes CDR1 SGHTA and CDR2 FQGNSA. This CDR3 has 14 residues. V was pared by 4 bases and J by 2 bases, with 5 bases of the junction left unmatched. The chain's CDR3 is CASSSRQGAYEQYF. CDR3 sequence (DNA): TGTGCCAGCAGCTCCCGACAGGGCGCCTACGAGCAGTACTTC.

This clone was picked up a small number of times. J is TRBJ1-2 and V is TRBV6-4, with TRBD1 as a possible D gene (6 bases). Trimming left V 3 bases short and J 8 bases short, with 19 bases between. CDR3 length: 15 amino acids. Germline loops: CDR1 MRHNA, CDR2 SNTAGT. CDR3 sequence reads: CASSDNPTGLWGYTF. Here the CDR3 DNA reads TGTGCCAGCAGTGATAATCCCACAGGGCTTTGGGGCTACACCTTC.

DNA for the CDR3: TGTGCCAGCAGCTTGGACTCCCGAGAGACCCAGTACTTC. Translation gives CASSLDSRETQYF. J is TRBJ2-5 and V is TRBV11-2; D is perhaps TRBD2 (5 bases). The CDR3 has 13 amino acids. Germline V CDR1 and CDR2: SGHAT, FQNNGV. Trimming cost V 3 bases and J 4 bases, with 9 bases left between them.

The J gene is TRBJ2-7, the V gene TRBV4-1; TRBD2 matches at 14 bases. The V segment lost 4 bases and the J segment 3 bases; nucleotides outside the gene matches: 2. The CDR3 consists of 15 residues. Germline-derived CDR1 and CDR2 are MGHRA and YSYEKL. The chain's CDR3 is CASSRTSGGIYEQYF. As DNA, the CDR3 is TGCGCCAGCAGCCGGACTAGCGGGGGGATCTACGAGCAGTACTTC.

This clone was seen a few times. The J gene is TRBJ2-5, the V gene TRBV7-2; D unclear. CDR3 length: 13 amino acids. CDR1 is SGHTA and CDR2 is FQGNSA in the germline V gene. V was shortened by 5 bases and J by 2 bases, with 9 bases between the two germline ends. The CDR3 DNA reads TGTGCCAGCAGCCTCGTCGAGCAAGAGACCCAGTACTTC. This sequence encodes CASSLVEQETQYF.

The chain employs TRBV9 and TRBJ1-1; D might be TRBD1 (5 bases). Trimming removed 0 bases at V and 4 bases at J, with 10 bases between. Germline CDR1 reads SGDLS; CDR2 reads YYNGEE. This CDR3 has 14 amino acids. Here the CDR3 DNA reads TGTGCCAGCAGCGTAGCGTGGGGGGGCACTGAAGCTTTCTTT. This codes for CASSVAWGGTEAFF.

This clone was found many times. The chain is built from TRBV7-9 and TRBJ2-1; D is unresolved. V lost 4 bases, J lost 11 bases, and 12 bases lay in between. The CDR3 contains 12 residues. In germline, CDR1 is SEHNR, CDR2 FQNEAQ (reference sequence). DNA of the CDR3: TGTGCCAGCAGCTCCTCGCCTAGTCAGCAGTTCTTC. It codes for CASSSSPSQQFF. Full variable domain (outside the CDR3, taken from reference TRBV7-9 and TRBJ2-1): DTGVSQNPRHKITKRGQNVTFRCDPISEHNRLYWYRQTLGQGPEFLTYFQNEAQLEKSRLLSDRFSAERPKGSFSTLEIQRTEQGDSAMYLCASSSSPSQQFFGPGTRLTVL.